One and the same sample provided the 18 T cell receptor beta chains below, sequenced in a study of cytomegalovirus exposure and HLA in healthy donors. PCR amplification relied on 60 Vbeta primers (plus 13 Jbeta primers). The repertoire was sequenced with immunoSEQ multiplex PCR; TCRdb's copy has only in-frame clones and lacks some. Of roughly 140,000 clones listed, just under 70% are singletons. Sequenced input: PBMCs. These receptors all stem from a man aged 60 to 75 in good health and CMV-seronegative.

The chain recombines TRBV4-1 with TRBJ2-1; 8 bases fit TRBD2. The CDR3 has 17 residues. The germline V gene encodes CDR1 MGHRA and CDR2 YSYEKL. V lost 0 bases and J lost 6; bases outside the gene matches: 10. The CDR3 nucleotides are TGCGCCAGCAGCCAAGATAGGCTAGCGGGTGCTTCCAATGAGCAGTTCTTC. Its protein product is CASSQDRLAGASNEQFF.

V usage is TRBV28 and J usage is TRBJ2-7; 10 bases are a match to TRBD2. Germline CDR1 MDHEN, CDR2 SYDVKM. The CDR3 consists of 19 residues. The trim removed 2 bases at V and 6 bases at J, leaving 19 bases unmatched. The CDR3 reads CASSLLTDDKLTSGREQYF. The CDR3 bases are TGTGCCAGCAGTTTACTAACAGATGACAAGCTGACTAGCGGGCGCGAGCAGTACTTC.

J is TRBJ1-5 and V is TRBV18, with D possibly TRBD1 on 6 matching bases. The V and J ends lost 3 bases and 4 bases respectively, with 7 bases between them. Germline CDR1 is KGHSH and CDR2 is LQKENI. This CDR3 is built from 13 residues. For the CDR3, the DNA is TGTGCCAGCTCACCGACAGGTAATCAGCCCCAGCATTTT. Translated: CASSPTGNQPQHF.

This clone was seen once. V usage is TRBV18 and J usage is TRBJ1-1; D might be TRBD1 (5 bases). The V end was cut by 4 bases, the J end by 1 base, with 10 bases between. This CDR3 contains 14 residues. CDR1 is KGHSH and CDR2 is LQKENI in the germline V gene. CDR3 sequence (DNA): TGTGCCAGCTCACGCTCTACAGGGAACACTGAAGCTTTCTTT. It codes for CASSRSTGNTEAFF. The whole variable domain, remainder taken from reference TRBV18 and TRBJ1-1, is NAGVMQNPRHLVRRRGQEARLRCSPMKGHSHVYWYRQLPEEGLKFMVYLQKENIIDESGMPKERFSAEFPKEGPSILRIQQVVRGDSAAYFCASSRSTGNTEAFFGQGTRLTVV.

Comments on this clone: The sample contains more than one DNA sequence encoding this CDR3. V gene TRBV2 combines with J gene TRBJ1-1, with a tentative D call TRBD1 (5 bases). Germline lookup yields CDR1 SNHLY and CDR2 FYNNEI. The CDR3 has 15 amino acids. V was trimmed by 6 bases and J by 3 bases, leaving 17 bases between them. CDR3 bases: TGTGCCAGCAGAGTAAGAGGGGCGGGGGACACTGAAGCTTTCTTT. This codes for CASRVRGAGDTEAFF.

V and J are TRBV9 and TRBJ2-4; no reliable D call. Germline V gene lookup returns CDR1 SGDLS and CDR2 YYNGEE. With 0 bases removed from V and 6 bases from J, the gap between germline ends came to 10 bases. The CDR3 extends over 14 amino acids. CDR3 nucleotides: TGTGCCAGCAGCGTAGATACAGCAGGAAACATTCAGTACTTC. Encoded protein: CASSVDTAGNIQYF. The full variable domain, in which reference TRBV9 and TRBJ2-4 provide the parts outside the CDR3, is DSGVTQTPKHLITATGQRVTLRCSPRSGDLSVYWYQQSLDQGLQFLIQYYNGEERAKGNILERFSAQQFPDLHSELNLSSLELGDSALYFCASSVDTAGNIQYFGAGTRLSVL.

This chain uses TRBV11-2 with TRBJ2-1, with D hard to call. In germline, CDR1 is SGHAT, CDR2 FQNNGV. The CDR3 spans 12 residues. V was cut by 5 bases and J by 5 bases, with 7 bases left in between. The CDR3 DNA sequence: TGTGCCAGCAGCCTCTTAGACAATGAGCAGTTCTTC. It yields the protein CASSLLDNEQFF.

The rearrangement links TRBV30 to TRBJ1-2; D gene ambiguous. V lost 0 bases to trimming and J lost 7 bases, with 9 bases between them. This CDR3 region has 12 residues. Germline lookup yields CDR1 GTSNPN and CDR2 SVGIG (reference sequence). In DNA, the CDR3 is TGTGCCTGGAGTGTAGAAGGGAGTGGCTACACCTTC. Translated: CAWSVEGSGYTF.

V is TRBV11-3 and J is TRBJ2-1, with TRBD2 matching 10 bases. Germline values: CDR1 SGHNT, CDR2 YENEEA. This CDR3 is 13 amino acids long. V lost 5 bases, J lost 7 bases, and 2 bases stayed unmatched. CDR3: CASSPTSGNEQFF. In DNA, the CDR3 is TGTGCCAGCAGCCCGACTAGCGGGAATGAGCAGTTCTTC.

The J gene is TRBJ2-7, the V gene TRBV5-1; a possible D gene is TRBD2 (6 bases). The CDR3 covers 14 residues. In germline, CDR1 is SGHRS, CDR2 YFSETQ. Trimming left V 4 bases short and J 0 bases short, with 11 bases between. CDR3 loop: CASSDGGLSYEQYF. CDR3 bases: TGCGCCAGCAGCGACGGAGGGCTCTCCTACGAGCAGTACTTC.

This clone has just one count. The J gene is TRBJ2-7, the V gene TRBV28; D unclear. CDR1 is MDHEN, CDR2 SYDVKM, per germline. There are 16 residues in the CDR3. The V gene lost 4 bases and the J gene lost 3 bases, with 19 bases spanning the gap. CDR3 amino acids: CASSSVMRTDHYEQYF. CDR3 DNA: TGTGCCAGCAGTTCCGTGATGCGTACCGATCACTACGAGCAGTACTTC. Combining the CDR3 with reference TRBV28 and TRBJ2-7 gives the whole variable domain DVKVTQSSRYLVKRTGEKVFLECVQDMDHENMFWYRQDPGLGLRLIYFSYDVKMKEKGDIPEGYSVSREKKERFSLILESASTNQTSMYLCASSSVMRTDHYEQYFGPGTRLTVT.

The chain carries TRBV5-6 and TRBJ2-3; D may be TRBD1 (6 bases). This CDR3 has 16 residues. Trimming stripped 0 bases from V and 1 base from J, with 12 bases between. Germline lookup yields CDR1 SGHDT and CDR2 YYEEEE. The DNA for the CDR3 is TGTGCCAGCAGCTTGGGCCAGGGGTTTCGCACAGATACGCAGTATTTT. Translated, it gives CASSLGQGFRTDTQYF. The variable domain in full, with the rest retrieved from reference TRBV5-6 and TRBJ2-3, is DAGVTQSPTHLIKTRGQQVTLRCSPKSGHDTVSWYQQALGQGPQFIFQYYEEEERQRGNFPDRFSGHQFPNYSSELNVNALLLGDSALYLCASSLGQGFRTDTQYFGPGTRLTVL.

This clone was counted a few times. This chain links TRBV6-6 with TRBJ2-7; D might be TRBD1 (5 bases). CDR3 length equals 15 residues. Trimming pared 4 bases from V and 1 base from J, leaving 14 bases between. Germline V lookup: CDR1 MNHNY, CDR2 SVGAGI (reference sequence). CDR3 amino acids: CASSSGPPRSYEQYF. In DNA, the CDR3 is TGTGCCAGCAGTTCAGGGCCTCCCCGTTCCTACGAGCAGTACTTC.

The V and J genes are TRBV5-8 and TRBJ1-2; D remains ambiguous. There are 12 residues in the CDR3. From germline, CDR1 is SGHTS and CDR2 YDEGEE. V shed 4 bases and J shed 8 bases, with 12 bases lying between them. CDR3 in DNA: TGTGCCAGCAGCCTGGTCCGGGAAGGCTACACCTTC. This gives the protein CASSLVREGYTF.

This chain joins TRBV28 and TRBJ2-2; possible D gene TRBD1, 7 bases. The V and J ends lost 4 bases and 1 base respectively, with 10 bases between them. The CDR3 is made up of 15 amino acids. Germline V gene sequence: CDR1 MDHEN, CDR2 SYDVKM. In DNA form, the CDR3 reads TGTGCCAGCAGTTCCAGGGGGGAGAACACCGGGGAGCTGTTTTTT. Protein: CASSSRGENTGELFF.

The rearrangement joins TRBV4-2 to TRBJ2-5, with 8 nucleotides matching TRBD1. After removal of 3 bases from V and 1 base from J, the junction contained 4 bases not matched to a gene. CDR3 length equals 15 residues. Germline CDR1 reads LGHNA; CDR2 reads YNFKEQ. The CDR3 here is CASSQQDRVQETQYF. DNA of the CDR3: TGTGCCAGCAGCCAGCAGGACAGGGTCCAAGAGACCCAGTACTTC.

V and J are TRBV25-1 and TRBJ2-7; D possibly corresponds to TRBD2 (6 bases). Germline CDR1 MGHDK, CDR2 SYGVNS. The CDR3 is 14 residues long. V lost 3 bases, J lost 0 bases, and 9 bases lay in between. CDR3 nucleotide sequence: TGTGCCAGCAGTGACGCGGGGAGCTCCTACGAGCAGTACTTC. Its translation: CASSDAGSSYEQYF.

The chain links TRBV5-8 to TRBJ2-1; possibly TRBD2 for D (5 bases). Looked up from germline, CDR1 is SGHTS and CDR2 is YDEGEE. V lost 0 bases and J lost 6, with 16 bases in between. The CDR3 covers 16 residues. The DNA of the CDR3 is TGTGCCAGCAGCTTGGGAAAAAGGGCCGCGGGCAATGAGCAGTTCTTC. Encoded protein: CASSLGKRAAGNEQFF.